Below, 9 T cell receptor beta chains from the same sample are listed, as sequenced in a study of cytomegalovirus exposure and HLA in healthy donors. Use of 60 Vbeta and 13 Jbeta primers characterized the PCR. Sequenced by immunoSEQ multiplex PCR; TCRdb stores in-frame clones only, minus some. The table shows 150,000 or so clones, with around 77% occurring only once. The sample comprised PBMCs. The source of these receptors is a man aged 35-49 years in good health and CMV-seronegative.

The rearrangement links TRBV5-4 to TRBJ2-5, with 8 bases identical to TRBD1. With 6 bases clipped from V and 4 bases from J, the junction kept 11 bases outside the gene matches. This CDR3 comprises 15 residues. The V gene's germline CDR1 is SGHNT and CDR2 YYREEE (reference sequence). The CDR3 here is CASTSSDRGIETQYF. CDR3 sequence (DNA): TGTGCCAGCACCTCAAGCGACAGGGGTATAGAGACCCAGTACTTC.

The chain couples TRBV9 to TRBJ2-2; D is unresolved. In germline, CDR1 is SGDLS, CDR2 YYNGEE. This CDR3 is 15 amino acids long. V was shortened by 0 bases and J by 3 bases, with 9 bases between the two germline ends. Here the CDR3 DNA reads TGTGCCAGCAGCGTAGGTCAGACATACACCGGGGAGCTGTTTTTT. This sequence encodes CASSVGQTYTGELFF.

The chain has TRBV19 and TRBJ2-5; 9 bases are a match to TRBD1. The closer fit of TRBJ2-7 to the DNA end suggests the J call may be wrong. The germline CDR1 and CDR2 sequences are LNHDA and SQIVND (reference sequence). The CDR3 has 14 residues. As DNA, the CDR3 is TGTGCCAGTAGTACCCGGGACAGGGCCTACGAGCAGTACTTC. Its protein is CASSTRDRAYEQYF.

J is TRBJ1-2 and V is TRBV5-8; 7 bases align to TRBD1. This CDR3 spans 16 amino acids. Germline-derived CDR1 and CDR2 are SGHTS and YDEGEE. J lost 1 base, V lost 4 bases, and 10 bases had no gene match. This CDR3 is CASSLPWTGLNYGYTF. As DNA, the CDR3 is TGTGCCAGCAGCCTTCCTTGGACAGGACTTAACTATGGCTACACCTTC.

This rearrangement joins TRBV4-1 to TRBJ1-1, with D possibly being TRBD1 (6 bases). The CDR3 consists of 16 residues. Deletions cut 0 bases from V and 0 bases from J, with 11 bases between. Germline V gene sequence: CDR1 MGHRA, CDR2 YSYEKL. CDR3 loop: CASSQDPWTVNTEAFF. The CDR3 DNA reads TGCGCCAGCAGCCAAGATCCTTGGACAGTGAACACTGAAGCTTTCTTT.

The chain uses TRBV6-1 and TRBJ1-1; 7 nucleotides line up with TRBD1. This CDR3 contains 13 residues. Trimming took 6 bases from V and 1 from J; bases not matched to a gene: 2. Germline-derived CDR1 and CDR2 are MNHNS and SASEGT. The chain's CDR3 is CASRTGKNTEAFF. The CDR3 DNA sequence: TGTGCCAGCAGGACAGGGAAGAACACTGAAGCTTTCTTT.

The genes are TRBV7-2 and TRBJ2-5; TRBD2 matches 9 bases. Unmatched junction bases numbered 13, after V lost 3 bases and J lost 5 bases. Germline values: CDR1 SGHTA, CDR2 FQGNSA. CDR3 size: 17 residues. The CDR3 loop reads CASSFASGRSVVETQYF. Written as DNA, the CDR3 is TGTGCCAGCAGCTTTGCGAGCGGGAGGTCAGTAGTGGAGACCCAGTACTTC.

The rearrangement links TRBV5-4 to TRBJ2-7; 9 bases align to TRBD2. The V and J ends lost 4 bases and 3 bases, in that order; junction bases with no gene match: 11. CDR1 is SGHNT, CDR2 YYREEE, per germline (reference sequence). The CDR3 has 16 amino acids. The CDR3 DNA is TGTGCCAGCAGCACTTCGACTAGCGGTTATTACTACGAGCAGTACTTC. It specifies CASSTSTSGYYYEQYF.

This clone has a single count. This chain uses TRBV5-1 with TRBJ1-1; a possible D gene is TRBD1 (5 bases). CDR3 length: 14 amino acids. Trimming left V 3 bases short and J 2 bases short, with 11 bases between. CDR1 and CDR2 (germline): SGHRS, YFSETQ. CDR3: CASSSTAQNTEAFF. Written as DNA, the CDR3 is TGCGCCAGCAGCTCGACAGCCCAAAACACTGAAGCTTTCTTT.